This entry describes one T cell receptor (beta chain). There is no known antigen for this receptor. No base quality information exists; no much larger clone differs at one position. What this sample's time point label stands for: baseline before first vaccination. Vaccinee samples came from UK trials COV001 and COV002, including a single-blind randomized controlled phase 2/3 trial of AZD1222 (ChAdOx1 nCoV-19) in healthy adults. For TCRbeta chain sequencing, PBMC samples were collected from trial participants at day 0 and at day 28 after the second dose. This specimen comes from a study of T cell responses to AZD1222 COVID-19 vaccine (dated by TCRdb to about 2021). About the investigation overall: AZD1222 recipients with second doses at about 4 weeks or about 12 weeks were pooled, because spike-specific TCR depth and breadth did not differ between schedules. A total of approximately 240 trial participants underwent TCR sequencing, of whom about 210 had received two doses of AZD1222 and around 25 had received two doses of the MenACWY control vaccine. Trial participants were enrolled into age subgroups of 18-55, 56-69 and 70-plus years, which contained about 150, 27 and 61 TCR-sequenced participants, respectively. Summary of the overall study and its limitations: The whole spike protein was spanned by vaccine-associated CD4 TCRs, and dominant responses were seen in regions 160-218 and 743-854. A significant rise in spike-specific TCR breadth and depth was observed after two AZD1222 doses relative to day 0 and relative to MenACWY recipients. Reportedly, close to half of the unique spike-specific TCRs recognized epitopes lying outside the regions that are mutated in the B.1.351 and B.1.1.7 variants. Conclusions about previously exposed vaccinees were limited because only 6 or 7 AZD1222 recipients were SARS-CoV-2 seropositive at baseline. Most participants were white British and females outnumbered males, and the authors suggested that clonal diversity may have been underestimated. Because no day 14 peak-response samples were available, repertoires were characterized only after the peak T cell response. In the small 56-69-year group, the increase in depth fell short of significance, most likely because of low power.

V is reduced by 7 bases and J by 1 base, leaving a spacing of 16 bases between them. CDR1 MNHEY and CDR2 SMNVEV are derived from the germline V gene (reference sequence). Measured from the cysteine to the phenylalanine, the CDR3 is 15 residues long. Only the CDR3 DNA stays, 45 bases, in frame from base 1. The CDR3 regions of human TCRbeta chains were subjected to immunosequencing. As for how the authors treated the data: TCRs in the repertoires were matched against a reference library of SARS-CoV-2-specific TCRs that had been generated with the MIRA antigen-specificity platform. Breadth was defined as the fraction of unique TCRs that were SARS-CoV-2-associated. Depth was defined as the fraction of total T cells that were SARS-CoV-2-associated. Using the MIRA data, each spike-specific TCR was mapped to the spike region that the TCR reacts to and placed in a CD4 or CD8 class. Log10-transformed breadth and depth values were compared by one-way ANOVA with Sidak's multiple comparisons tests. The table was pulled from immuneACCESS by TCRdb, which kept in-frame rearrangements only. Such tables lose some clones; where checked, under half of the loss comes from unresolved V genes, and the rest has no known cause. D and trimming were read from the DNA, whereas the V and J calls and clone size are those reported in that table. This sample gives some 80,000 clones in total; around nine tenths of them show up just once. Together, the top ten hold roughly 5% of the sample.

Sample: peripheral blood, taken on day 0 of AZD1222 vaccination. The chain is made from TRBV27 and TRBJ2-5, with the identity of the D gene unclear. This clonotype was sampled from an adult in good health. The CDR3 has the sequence CASTTNRESQETQYF. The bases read TGTGCCAGCACCACAAACAGAGAATCCCAAGAGACCCAGTACTTC.